The clone carrying this TCR beta chain was seen a few times. Its matching antigen is unknown. This CDR3 spans 13 amino acids. Germline loops: CDR1 SQVTM, CDR2 ANQGSEA. With 7 bases removed from V and 4 bases from J, the gap between germline ends came to 15 bases. cDNA carried unique molecular identifiers, and a universal primer site was added by template switching. Via MiXCR, TCRdb re-called the 5' RACE reads, giving one row per CDR3 protein. The repertoire includes 430,000 or so distinct CDR3 sequences, 20% to 25% of them detected once, and 2.9% sits in the top ten. The data are from a study of identical twins. Study results and limitations: Zero-insertion results could be subject to partial confounding by invariant MAIT and iNKT cells. A lower insertion count was a feature of abundant cord blood beta clonotypes, with no such feature in memory repertoires.

This same sample was also part of a study on T cells expressing NK-cell markers. That source notes: Obtained from sorted CD3+CD56+NKG2C+, CD3+CD56+NKG2C- and CD3+CD56-NKG2C+ T cells were the TCR beta repertoires.

The specimen was CD4+ T cells sorted from blood. The TCR was taken from a woman under 30 in good health. This chain uses TRBV29-1 with TRBJ2-3, with a weak D call TRBD2 (6 bases). The CDR3 DNA is TGCAGCGGGGATGGAGGGCCGGCAGATACGCAGTATTTT. It yields the protein CSGDGGPADTQYF.